This TCR beta chain was captured by sequencing in a study of blood T cells in healthy people across ages. Findings and limits, study-wide: It was found that TCR beta diversity correlated strongly with the percentage of naive T cells.

Every sample yielded at least 6.5 million isolated PBMCs. Together with a sample-barcoded 5' primer, a J-beta primer mix was included in a second PCR lasting about 6 to 11 cycles. MiXCR, applied by TCRdb to the 5' RACE reads, yields one record per CDR3 protein. Among approximately 1,000,000 distinct CDR3 sequences, under 45% were seen once, and the ten largest hold around 18%. This clonotype has a handful of counts. Its target is unknown. This sequence originates from a woman aged 60 to 75 in good health. Specimen: blood.

The DNA for the CDR3 is TGTGCCAGCAGCTTCGCCCCCCACACAGGGGAGTACGAGACCCAGTACTTC. It specifies CASSFAPHTGEYETQYF. The chain employs TRBV7-2 and TRBJ2-5; 7 nucleotides align to TRBD1. Germline-derived CDR1 and CDR2 are SGHTA and FQGNSA. V gave up 3 bases and J gave up 5 bases; unmatched junction bases: 15. There are 17 residues in the CDR3.